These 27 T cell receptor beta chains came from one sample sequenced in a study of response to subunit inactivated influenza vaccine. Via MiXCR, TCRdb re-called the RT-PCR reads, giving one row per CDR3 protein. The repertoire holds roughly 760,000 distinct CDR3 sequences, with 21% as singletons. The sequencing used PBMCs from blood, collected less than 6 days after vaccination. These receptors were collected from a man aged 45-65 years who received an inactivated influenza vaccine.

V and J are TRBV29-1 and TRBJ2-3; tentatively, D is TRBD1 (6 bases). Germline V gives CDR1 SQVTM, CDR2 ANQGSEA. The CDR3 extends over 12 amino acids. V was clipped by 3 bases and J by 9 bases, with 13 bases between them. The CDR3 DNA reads TGCAGCGTTGAGGATTTAGGGGGAACGCAGTATTTT. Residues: CSVEDLGGTQYF.

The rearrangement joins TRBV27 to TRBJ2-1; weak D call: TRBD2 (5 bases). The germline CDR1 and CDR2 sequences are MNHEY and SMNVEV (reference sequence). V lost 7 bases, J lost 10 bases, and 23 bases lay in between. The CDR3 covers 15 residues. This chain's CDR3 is CASTLSRGSATEQFF. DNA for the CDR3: TGTGCCAGCACCTTATCCCGCGGTAGCGCCACGGAGCAGTTCTTC.

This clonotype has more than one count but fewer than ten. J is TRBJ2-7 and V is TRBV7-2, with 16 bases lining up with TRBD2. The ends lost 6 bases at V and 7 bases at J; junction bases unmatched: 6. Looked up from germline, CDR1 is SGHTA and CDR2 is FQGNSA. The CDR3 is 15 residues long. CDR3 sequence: CASSQGTSGGGEQYF. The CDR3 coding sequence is TGTGCCAGCAGTCAAGGGACTAGCGGGGGGGGAGAGCAGTACTTC.

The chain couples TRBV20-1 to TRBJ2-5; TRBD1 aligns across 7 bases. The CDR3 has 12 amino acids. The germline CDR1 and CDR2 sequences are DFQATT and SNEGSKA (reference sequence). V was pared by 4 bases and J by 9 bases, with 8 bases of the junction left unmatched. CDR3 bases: TGCAGTGCTAAGACAGGGAAAGGGCCCCAGTACTTC. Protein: CSAKTGKGPQYF.

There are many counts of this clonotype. Written as DNA, the CDR3 is TGTGCCAGCAGTTTATCGGCGGGGTACAATCAGCCCCAGCATTTT. It is translated as CASSLSAGYNQPQHF. This rearrangement joins TRBV28 to TRBJ1-5; no reliable D call. V was clipped by 1 base and J by 3 bases, with 10 bases between them. Germline V lookup: CDR1 MDHEN, CDR2 SYDVKM. The CDR3 is 15 amino acids.

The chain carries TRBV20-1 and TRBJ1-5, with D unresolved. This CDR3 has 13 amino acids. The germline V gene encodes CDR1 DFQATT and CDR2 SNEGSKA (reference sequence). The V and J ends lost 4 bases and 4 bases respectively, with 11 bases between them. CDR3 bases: TGCAGTGCTAAGACGGTCGGGAATCAGCCCCAGCATTTT. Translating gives CSAKTVGNQPQHF.

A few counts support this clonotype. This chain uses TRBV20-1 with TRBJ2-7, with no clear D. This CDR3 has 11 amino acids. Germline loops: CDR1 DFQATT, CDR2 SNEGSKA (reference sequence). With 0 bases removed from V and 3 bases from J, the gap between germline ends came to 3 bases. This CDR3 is CSARENYEQYF. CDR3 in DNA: TGCAGTGCTAGAGAGAACTACGAGCAGTACTTC.

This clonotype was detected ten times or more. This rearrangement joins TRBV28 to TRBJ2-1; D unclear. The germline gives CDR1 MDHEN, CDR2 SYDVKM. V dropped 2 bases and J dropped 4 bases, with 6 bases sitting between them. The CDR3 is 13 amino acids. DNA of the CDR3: TGTGCCAGCAGTTTAACCAGATACAATGAGCAGTTCTTC. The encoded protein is CASSLTRYNEQFF.

Here the CDR3 DNA reads TGTGCCAGCAGCAACGGACAGGGGGCCTACAATGAGCAGTTCTTC. It translates to CASSNGQGAYNEQFF. This chain links TRBV27 with TRBJ2-1; 10 bases map to TRBD1. With 6 bases clipped from V and 2 bases from J, the junction kept 4 bases outside the gene matches. The CDR3 has 15 amino acids. Germline V gene data show CDR1 as MNHEY and CDR2 as SMNVEV (reference sequence).

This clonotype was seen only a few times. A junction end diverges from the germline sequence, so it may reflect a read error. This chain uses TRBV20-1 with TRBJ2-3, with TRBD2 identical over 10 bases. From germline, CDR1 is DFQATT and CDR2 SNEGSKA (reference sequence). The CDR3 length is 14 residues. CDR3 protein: CSARGLAGADTQYF. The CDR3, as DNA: TGCAGTGCGAGAGGGCTAGCGGGGGCGGATACGCAGTATTTT.

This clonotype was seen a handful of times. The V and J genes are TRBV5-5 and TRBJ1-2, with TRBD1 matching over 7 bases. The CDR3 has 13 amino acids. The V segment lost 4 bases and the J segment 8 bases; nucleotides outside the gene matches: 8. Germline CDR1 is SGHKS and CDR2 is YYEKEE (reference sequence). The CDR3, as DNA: TGTGCCAGCAGCGCACTCGGGGACAGCGGCTACACCTTC. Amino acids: CASSALGDSGYTF.

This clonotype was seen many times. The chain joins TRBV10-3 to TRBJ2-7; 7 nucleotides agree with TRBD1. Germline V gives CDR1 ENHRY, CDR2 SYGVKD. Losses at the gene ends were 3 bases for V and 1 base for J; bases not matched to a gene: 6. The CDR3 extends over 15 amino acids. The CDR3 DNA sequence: TGTGCCATCAGTGAACCGACAGGGCCTTCCTACGAGCAGTACTTC. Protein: CAISEPTGPSYEQYF.

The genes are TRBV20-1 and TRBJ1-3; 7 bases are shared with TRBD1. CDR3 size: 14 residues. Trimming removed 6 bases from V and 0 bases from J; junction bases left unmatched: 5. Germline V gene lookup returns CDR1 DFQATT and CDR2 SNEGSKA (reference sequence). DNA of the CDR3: TGCAGTGCACGAACAGGGGACTCTGGAAACACCATATATTTT. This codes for CSARTGDSGNTIYF.

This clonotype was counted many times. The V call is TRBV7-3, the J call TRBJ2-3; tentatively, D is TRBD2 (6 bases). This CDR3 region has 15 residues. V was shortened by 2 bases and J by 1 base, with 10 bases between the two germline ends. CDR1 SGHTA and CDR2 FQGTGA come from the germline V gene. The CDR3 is CASSLVASGTDTQYF. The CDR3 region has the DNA TGTGCCAGCAGCTTAGTGGCTAGCGGCACAGATACGCAGTATTTT.

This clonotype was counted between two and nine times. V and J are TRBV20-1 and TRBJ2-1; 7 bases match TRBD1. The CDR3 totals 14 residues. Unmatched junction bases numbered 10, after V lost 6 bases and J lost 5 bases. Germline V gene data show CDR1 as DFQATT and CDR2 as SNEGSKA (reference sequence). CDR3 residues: CSAAPGRGNNEQFF. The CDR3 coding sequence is TGCAGTGCAGCCCCGGGCAGGGGGAACAATGAGCAGTTCTTC.

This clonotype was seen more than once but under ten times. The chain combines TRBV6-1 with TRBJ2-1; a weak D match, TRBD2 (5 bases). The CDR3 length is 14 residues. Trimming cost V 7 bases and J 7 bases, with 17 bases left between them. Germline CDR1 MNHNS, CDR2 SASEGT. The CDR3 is CASKADSSHNEQFF. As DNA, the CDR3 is TGTGCCAGCAAGGCGGACTCCTCTCATAATGAGCAGTTCTTC.

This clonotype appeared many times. DNA for the CDR3: TGTGCCAGCAGCGGGACTAGCGGGGGGCGGGAGACCCAGTACTTC. It is translated as CASSGTSGGRETQYF. The gene calls are TRBV9 and TRBJ2-5; 14 nucleotides agree with TRBD2. Unmatched junction bases numbered 3, after V lost 3 bases and J lost 5 bases. CDR3 size: 15 residues. Germline-derived CDR1 and CDR2 are SGDLS and YYNGEE.

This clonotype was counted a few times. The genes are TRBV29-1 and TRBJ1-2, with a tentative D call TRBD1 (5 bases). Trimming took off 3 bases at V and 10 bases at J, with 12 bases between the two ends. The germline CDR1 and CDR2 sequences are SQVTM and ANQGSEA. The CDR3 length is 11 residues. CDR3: CSVDGQGLYTF. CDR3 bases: TGCAGCGTTGATGGGCAGGGACTCTACACCTTC.

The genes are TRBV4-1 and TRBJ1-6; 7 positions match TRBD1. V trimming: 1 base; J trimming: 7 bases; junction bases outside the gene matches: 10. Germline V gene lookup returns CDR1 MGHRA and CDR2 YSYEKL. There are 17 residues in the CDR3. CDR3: CASSQVARQGENSPLHF. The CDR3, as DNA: TGCGCCAGCAGCCAAGTTGCGCGGCAGGGGGAAAATTCACCCCTCCACTTT.

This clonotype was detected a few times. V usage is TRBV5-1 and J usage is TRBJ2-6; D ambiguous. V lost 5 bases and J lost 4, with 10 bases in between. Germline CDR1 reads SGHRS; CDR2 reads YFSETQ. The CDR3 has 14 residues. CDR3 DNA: TGCGCCAGCAGGGACCTAACAGGGGCCAACGTCCTGACTTTC. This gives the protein CASRDLTGANVLTF.

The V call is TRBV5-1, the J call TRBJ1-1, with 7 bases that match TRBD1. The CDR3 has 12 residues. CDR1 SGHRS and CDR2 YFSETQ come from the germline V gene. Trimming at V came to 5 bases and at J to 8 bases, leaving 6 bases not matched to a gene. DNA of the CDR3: TGCGCCAGCAGGGAGACAGGGAAGGAAGCTTTCTTT. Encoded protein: CASRETGKEAFF.

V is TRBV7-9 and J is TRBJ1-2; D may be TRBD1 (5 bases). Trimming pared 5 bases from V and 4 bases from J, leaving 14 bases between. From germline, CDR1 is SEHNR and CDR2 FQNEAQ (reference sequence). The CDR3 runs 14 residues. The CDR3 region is CASSLPDRTYGYTF. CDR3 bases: TGTGCCAGCAGCCTACCTGACAGAACCTATGGCTACACCTTC.

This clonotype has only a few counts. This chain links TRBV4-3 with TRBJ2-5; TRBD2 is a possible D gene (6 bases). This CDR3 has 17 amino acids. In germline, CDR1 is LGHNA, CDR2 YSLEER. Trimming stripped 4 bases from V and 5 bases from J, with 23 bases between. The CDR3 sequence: CASSRQSAGNPRETQYF. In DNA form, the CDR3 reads TGCGCCAGCAGCCGGCAAAGCGCGGGAAATCCTCGGGAGACCCAGTACTTC.

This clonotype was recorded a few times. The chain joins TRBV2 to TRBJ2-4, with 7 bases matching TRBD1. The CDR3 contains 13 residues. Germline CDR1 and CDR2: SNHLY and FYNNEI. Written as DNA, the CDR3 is TGTGCTCGACAGGGAGAAGCCAAAAACATTCAGTACTTC. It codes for CARQGEAKNIQYF. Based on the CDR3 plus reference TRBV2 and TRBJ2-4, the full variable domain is EPEVTQTPSHQVTQMGQEVILRCVPISNHLYFYWYRQILGQKVEFLVSFYNNEISEKSEIFDDQFSVERPDGSNFTLKIRSTKLEDSAMYFCARQGEAKNIQYFGAGTRLSVL.

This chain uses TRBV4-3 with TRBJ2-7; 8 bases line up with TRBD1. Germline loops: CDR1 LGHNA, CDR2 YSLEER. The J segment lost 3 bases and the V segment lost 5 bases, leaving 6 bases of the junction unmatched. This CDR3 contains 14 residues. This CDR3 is CASSTRTGNYEQYF. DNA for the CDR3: TGCGCCAGCAGCACCCGGACAGGGAACTACGAGCAGTACTTC.

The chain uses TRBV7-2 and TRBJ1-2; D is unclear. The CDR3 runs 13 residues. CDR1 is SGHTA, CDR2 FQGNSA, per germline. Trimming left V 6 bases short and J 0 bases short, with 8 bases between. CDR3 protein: CASRGPPNYGYTF. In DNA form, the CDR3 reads TGTGCCAGCAGAGGGCCACCTAACTATGGCTACACCTTC.

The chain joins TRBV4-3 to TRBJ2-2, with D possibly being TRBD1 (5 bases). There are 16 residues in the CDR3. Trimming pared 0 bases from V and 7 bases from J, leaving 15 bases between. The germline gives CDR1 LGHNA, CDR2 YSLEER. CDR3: CASSQEVPRAIGELFF. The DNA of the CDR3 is TGCGCCAGCAGCCAAGAAGTCCCCAGGGCAATCGGGGAGCTGTTTTTT.